Following are 8 T cell receptor beta chains from one sample sequenced in a study of blood T cell repertoires in COVID-19. Assay used: immunoSEQ multiplex PCR; TCRdb lists only in-frame clones, some missing. The sample lists under 75,000 clones; about 91% were seen once. Sequences were obtained from peripheral blood. The receptors shown here come from a woman older than 75 with active COVID-19.

The chain uses TRBV6-5 and TRBJ1-4; a possible D gene is TRBD1 (5 bases). The CDR3 contains 15 residues. From germline, CDR1 is MNHEY and CDR2 SVGAGI. Trimming cost V 3 bases and J 6 bases, with 14 bases left between them. The CDR3 region is CASSYSGNLHEKLFF. CDR3 nucleotide sequence: TGTGCCAGCAGTTATTCAGGGAACCTTCATGAAAAACTGTTTTTT.

The rearrangement joins TRBV19 to TRBJ2-2, with 7 positions matching TRBD2. CDR1 is LNHDA and CDR2 is SQIVND in the germline V gene (reference sequence). The CDR3 has 16 residues. V was pared by 5 bases and J by 3 bases, with 9 bases of the junction left unmatched. The CDR3: CASSPWAGEDTGELFF. The CDR3 DNA is TGTGCCAGTAGTCCGTGGGCGGGGGAGGACACCGGGGAGCTGTTTTTT.

The chain has TRBV6-5 and TRBJ2-3; possible D gene TRBD2, 5 bases. Looked up from germline, CDR1 is MNHEY and CDR2 is SVGAGI. Trimming took 2 bases from V and 2 from J, leaving 11 bases between them. There are 15 residues in the CDR3. The CDR3, as DNA: TGTGCCAGCAGTTACCGGGGAAGGCACACAGATACGCAGTATTTT. The encoded protein is CASSYRGRHTDTQYF.

The J gene is TRBJ1-2, the V gene TRBV19, with 12 positions matching TRBD1. CDR3 length: 15 residues. CDR1 LNHDA and CDR2 SQIVND come from the germline V gene (reference sequence). The J segment lost 6 bases and the V segment lost 4 bases, leaving 6 bases of the junction unmatched. In nucleotides, the CDR3 is TGTGCCAGTAGTAAAGGGGACAGGGGGCCAGATGGCTACACCTTC. Translated, it gives CASSKGDRGPDGYTF.

Written as DNA, the CDR3 is TGTGCCAGCAGGGCCAGGACAGGGGTAAACTACGAGCAGTACTTC. Its protein product is CASRARTGVNYEQYF. The rearrangement links TRBV2 to TRBJ2-7; TRBD1 agrees at 9 bases. This CDR3 comprises 15 residues. Trimming at V came to 6 bases and at J to 3 bases, leaving 9 bases not matched to a gene. Germline V gene lookup returns CDR1 SNHLY and CDR2 FYNNEI.

V usage is TRBV3-1 (or the pseudogene TRBV3-2) and J usage is TRBJ2-1; 7 bases agree with TRBD1. Germline CDR1 is LGHDT and CDR2 is YNNKEL (reference sequence). The CDR3 is made up of 14 amino acids. Trimming cost V 4 bases and J 10 bases; bases outside gene matches: 10. The CDR3 region has the DNA TGTGCCAGCAGCCGAGCGTTGGACAGGCAGGAGCAGTTCTTC. It is translated as CASSRALDRQEQFF.

The rearrangement uses TRBV28 and TRBJ2-1; TRBD2 matches at 12 bases. CDR3 size: 16 residues. The V and J ends lost 5 bases and 6 bases, in that order; junction bases with no gene match: 8. From germline, CDR1 is MDHEN and CDR2 SYDVKM. CDR3 nucleotide sequence: TGTGCCAGCAGTCCGGGACTAGCGGGCCAGCGCAATGAGCAGTTCTTC. It translates to CASSPGLAGQRNEQFF.

The genes are TRBV5-5 and TRBJ2-2; no clear D gene. This CDR3 has 16 amino acids. The V gene's germline CDR1 is SGHKS and CDR2 YYEKEE (reference sequence). Trimming pared 2 bases from V and 5 bases from J, leaving 16 bases between. CDR3 DNA: TGTGCCAGCAGCTTTATGATGCTAGTTGGTACCGGGGAGCTGTTTTTT. This sequence encodes CASSFMMLVGTGELFF.